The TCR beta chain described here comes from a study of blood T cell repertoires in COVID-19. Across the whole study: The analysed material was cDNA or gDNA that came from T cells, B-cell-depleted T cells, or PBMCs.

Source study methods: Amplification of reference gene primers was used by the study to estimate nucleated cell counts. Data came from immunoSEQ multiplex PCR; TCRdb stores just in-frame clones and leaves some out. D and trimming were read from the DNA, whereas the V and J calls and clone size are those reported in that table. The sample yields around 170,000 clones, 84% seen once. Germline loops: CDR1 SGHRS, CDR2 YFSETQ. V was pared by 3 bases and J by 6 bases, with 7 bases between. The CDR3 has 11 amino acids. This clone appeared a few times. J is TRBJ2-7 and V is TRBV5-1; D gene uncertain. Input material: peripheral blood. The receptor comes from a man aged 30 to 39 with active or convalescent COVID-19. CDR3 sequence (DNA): TGCGCCAGCAGCTGCCAGTGCGAGCAGTACGTC. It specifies CASSCQCEQYV.